The clone carrying this T cell receptor (beta chain) was detected a few times. V lost 5 bases to trimming and J lost 3 bases, with 16 bases between them. The CDR3 is 15 amino acids. Germline loops: CDR1 MNHEY, CDR2 SVGAGI. This sample is part of a study of T cells in Graves' hyperthyroidism and ophthalmopathy. Regions amplified from RNA transcripts were the TCR beta CDR3 regions. First-round RT-PCR targeting the TCR CDR3 was performed with the HTBI primer set. Using its own MiXCR run on the multiplex PCR reads, TCRdb lists one record per CDR3 protein. The table includes hundreds of thousands of distinct CDR3 sequences, about two fifths detected once.

The TCR sequence derives from a man aged 18 to 35 with Graves' hyperthyroidism. Sequencing was carried out using blood. This chain joins TRBV6-5 and TRBJ2-5, with TRBD1 as a possible D gene (6 bases). CDR3 residues: CASSPPQGGEETQYF. In nucleotides, the CDR3 is TGTGCCAGCAGTCCCCCACAGGGCGGCGAAGAGACCCAGTACTTC.